Following are 27 T cell receptor beta chains from one sample sequenced in a study of cytomegalovirus exposure and HLA in healthy donors. With 60 Vbeta and 13 Jbeta primers, the PCR was carried out. Measured with immunoSEQ multiplex PCR; TCRdb has only the in-frame clones, and not every one. Seen here are 130,000 or so clones, 66% observed once, and the top ten hold over 1.5%. The sequencing sample was made of PBMCs. The receptors shown here come from a man between 18 and 29 years old in good health and CMV-seronegative.

This clone came up a few times. The chain uses TRBV28 and TRBJ2-2; D is perhaps TRBD2 (5 bases). CDR3 length: 14 residues. Germline V CDR1 and CDR2: MDHEN, SYDVKM. The V gene lost 0 bases and the J gene lost 3 bases, with 5 bases spanning the gap. CDR3 sequence reads: CASSLWRDTGELFF. In nucleotides, the CDR3 is TGTGCCAGCAGTTTATGGAGGGACACCGGGGAGCTGTTTTTT.

The chain carries TRBV10-3 and TRBJ1-2, with TRBD1 matching 12 bases. V was clipped by 11 bases and J by 3 bases; unmatched bases: 4. Germline values: CDR1 ENHRY, CDR2 SYGVKD. The CDR3 spans 13 residues. The CDR3 here is CAAGTGGDYGYTF. CDR3 coding DNA: TGTGCCGCCGGGACAGGGGGCGACTATGGCTACACCTTC.

This clone was detected only a few times. This chain links TRBV30 with TRBJ2-2, with TRBD1 matching 10 bases. The V gene end was trimmed by 4 bases and the J gene end by 3 bases; junction bases not matched to a gene: 8. Germline loops: CDR1 GTSNPN, CDR2 SVGIG (reference sequence). The CDR3 extends over 16 amino acids. Here the CDR3 DNA reads TGTGCCTGGAAGCACCAGGGACAGGGGTACACCGGGGAGCTGTTTTTT. It encodes CAWKHQGQGYTGELFF.

The rearrangement uses TRBV29-1 and TRBJ1-1, with TRBD1 identical over 7 bases. The junction had 9 bases not matched to a gene; V was cut back by 2 bases and J by 6 bases. The CDR3 has 14 residues. The germline gives CDR1 SQVTM, CDR2 ANQGSEA. CDR3 coding DNA: TGCAGCGTTGAAACGACAGGGTATGAGGCTGAAGCTTTCTTT. Protein sequence: CSVETTGYEAEAFF.

This sequence joins TRBV10-2 and TRBJ2-1, with TRBD2 identical over 12 bases. After removal of 2 bases from V and 4 bases from J, the junction contained 12 bases not matched to a gene. Germline V gene sequence: CDR1 WSHSY, CDR2 SAAADI. This CDR3 region has 19 residues. CDR3 in amino acids: CASSEPTLAGGLNYNEQFF. The CDR3 DNA sequence: TGCGCCAGCAGTGAGCCCACACTAGCGGGAGGTTTAAATTACAATGAGCAGTTCTTC.

The chain couples TRBV28 to TRBJ1-1; 7 nucleotides align to TRBD1. The CDR3 is 20 amino acids. V was pared by 2 bases and J by 1 base, with 19 bases of the junction left unmatched. Germline V gene sequence: CDR1 MDHEN, CDR2 SYDVKM. The CDR3 spells CASSLSLGGGTARTNTEAFF. The CDR3 DNA sequence: TGTGCCAGCAGTTTAAGCCTAGGGGGTGGGACAGCAAGGACGAACACTGAAGCTTTCTTT.

This rearrangement joins TRBV11-2 to TRBJ2-1; D possibly corresponds to TRBD1 (6 bases). V lost 1 base and J 7 bases, leaving 14 bases between the germline ends. This CDR3 is built from 15 residues. CDR1 and CDR2 (germline): SGHAT, FQNNGV. The CDR3 coding sequence is TGTGCCAGCAGCTTAGTGGGGACAACGTCAAATGAGCAGTTCTTC. It codes for CASSLVGTTSNEQFF. Supplemented by reference TRBV11-2 and TRBJ2-1, the full variable domain reads EAGVAQSPRYKIIEKRQSVAFWCNPISGHATLYWYQQILGQGPKLLIQFQNNGVVDDSQLPKDRFSAERLKGVDSTLKIQPAKLEDSAVYLCASSLVGTTSNEQFFGPGTRLTVL.

The table lists this clone with a few counts. The chain is built from TRBV7-9 and TRBJ2-2; 11 nucleotides line up with TRBD2. The CDR3 totals 19 residues. The germline V gene has CDR1 SEHNR and CDR2 FQNEAQ (reference sequence). With V trimmed by 4 bases and J by 5 bases, 15 bases remained unmatched. The CDR3 protein is CASSSRSILAGGQTGELFF. In DNA, the CDR3 is TGTGCCAGCAGCTCACGCTCAATTTTAGCGGGGGGGCAGACCGGGGAGCTGTTTTTT.

A single count supports this clone. The chain combines TRBV18 with TRBJ1-4; TRBD1 might be the D (6 bases). The germline gives CDR1 KGHSH, CDR2 LQKENI. Trimming stripped 4 bases from V and 4 bases from J, with 22 bases between. This CDR3 has 18 amino acids. CDR3 region: CASSLDRDNPINNEKLFF. As DNA, the CDR3 is TGTGCCAGCTCACTTGACCGGGACAATCCGATAAATAATGAAAAACTGTTTTTT. Together with reference TRBV18 and TRBJ1-4, the CDR3 gives the full variable domain: NAGVMQNPRHLVRRRGQEARLRCSPMKGHSHVYWYRQLPEEGLKFMVYLQKENIIDESGMPKERFSAEFPKEGPSILRIQQVVRGDSAAYFCASSLDRDNPINNEKLFFGSGTQLSVL.

V is TRBV5-4 and J is TRBJ1-2; D not certain. Germline values: CDR1 SGHNT, CDR2 YYREEE (reference sequence). There are 13 residues in the CDR3. The V end was cut by 6 bases, the J end by 7 bases, with 16 bases between. The CDR3 is CASTPEGSRGYTF. The DNA for the CDR3 is TGTGCCAGCACCCCAGAGGGTTCCCGTGGCTACACCTTC.

This sequence joins TRBV9 and TRBJ1-1, with 8 bases aligning to TRBD1. Trimming at V came to 4 bases and at J to 1 base, leaving 6 bases not matched to a gene. Germline CDR1 SGDLS, CDR2 YYNGEE. The CDR3 is made up of 15 amino acids. The CDR3 DNA sequence: TGTGCCAGCAGCCCTCATGGACAGGGGAACACTGAAGCTTTCTTT. Its protein product is CASSPHGQGNTEAFF.

This clone has only a few counts. This chain uses TRBV6-1 with TRBJ2-7, with 7 bases fitting TRBD1. The CDR3 contains 14 residues. The V and J ends lost 6 bases and 4 bases, in that order; junction bases with no gene match: 9. CDR1 is MNHNS, CDR2 SASEGT, per germline. Written as DNA, the CDR3 is TGTGCCAGCAGGCGGACAGGTTTCCAATACGAGCAGTACTTC. Protein: CASRRTGFQYEQYF.

V is TRBV19 and J is TRBJ1-5, with D possibly matching TRBD1 (6 bases). CDR1 LNHDA and CDR2 SQIVND come from the germline V gene (reference sequence). This CDR3 is 15 amino acids long. Deletions cut 3 bases from V and 5 bases from J, with 14 bases between. The CDR3 here is CASSIQQGRDQPQHF. The CDR3 nucleotides are TGTGCCAGTAGTATCCAACAGGGTCGGGATCAGCCCCAGCATTTT.

This clone showed up just a few times. The chain combines TRBV7-6 with TRBJ2-7; tentative D call: TRBD2 (5 bases). The V gene's germline CDR1 is SGHVS and CDR2 FNYEAQ. The CDR3 runs 15 residues. The V gene lost 1 base and the J gene lost 4 bases, with 14 bases spanning the gap. The DNA for the CDR3 is TGTGCCAGCAGCTTAGTTGGAGGAGACAAATACGAGCAGTACTTC. Its protein is CASSLVGGDKYEQYF.

J is TRBJ1-2 and V is TRBV6-5; maybe TRBD1 (6 bases). Per germline, CDR1 MNHEY and CDR2 SVGAGI. V dropped 5 bases and J dropped 8 bases, with 18 bases sitting between them. This CDR3 spans 14 amino acids. The CDR3 nucleotides read TGTGCCAGCAGTCTGGGGGGGGGCTCGAAGGGCTACACCTTC. It codes for CASSLGGGSKGYTF.

The CDR3, as DNA: TGTGCCAGCAGCTTGGGCACTGCTACCCCTCCTTTCTATGGCTACACCTTC. This encodes CASSLGTATPPFYGYTF. The chain carries TRBV5-6 and TRBJ1-2; D not certain. V was clipped by 0 bases and J by 4 bases, with 19 bases between them. This CDR3 is 17 amino acids long. The germline gives CDR1 SGHDT, CDR2 YYEEEE.

The rearrangement links TRBV25-1 to TRBJ1-2; D is possibly TRBD1 (6 bases). V lost 2 bases and J 4 bases, leaving 11 bases between the germline ends. The CDR3 consists of 14 residues. Germline V gene lookup returns CDR1 MGHDK and CDR2 SYGVNS. This CDR3 is CASSEADSLYGYTF. The DNA for the CDR3 is TGTGCCAGCAGTGAAGCGGACAGCCTCTATGGCTACACCTTC.

The chain is built from TRBV25-1 and TRBJ2-7; D gene unclear. CDR3 length: 13 residues. In germline, CDR1 is MGHDK, CDR2 SYGVNS. V was clipped by 11 bases and J by 5 bases, with 19 bases between them. The CDR3 is CASTRTSTHEQYF. CDR3 coding DNA: TGTGCCTCGACTCGAACCAGTACCCACGAGCAGTACTTC.

The chain carries TRBV7-9 and TRBJ1-1; the match to TRBD1 covers 7 bases. J gave up 4 bases and V 5 bases, and 10 bases lay outside the gene matches. Per the germline V gene, CDR1 is SEHNR and CDR2 is FQNEAQ (reference sequence). The CDR3 is 15 residues long. CDR3 in amino acids: CASSTRTGLVTEAFF. The CDR3 DNA follows: TGTGCCAGCAGCACCCGGACAGGTCTAGTCACTGAAGCTTTCTTT.

The V call is TRBV18, the J call TRBJ1-1; TRBD1 agrees at 9 bases. This CDR3 has 19 amino acids. J lost 1 base, V lost 1 base, and 13 bases had no gene match. Germline CDR1 reads KGHSH; CDR2 reads LQKENI. The CDR3, as DNA: TGTGCCAGCTCACCACGTCGGAACCAGGACAGGGGATCGAACACTGAAGCTTTCTTT. Translating it yields CASSPRRNQDRGSNTEAFF.

This clone has more than one count but fewer than ten. At one end the junction does not follow the germline gene, possibly because of a read error. This chain links TRBV7-2 with TRBJ1-4; perhaps TRBD1 as D (6 bases). The germline CDR1 and CDR2 sequences are SGHTA and FQGNSA. The CDR3 has 15 residues. CDR3 nucleotide sequence: TGTTCCAGCAGCCTACAGGGATTGGCTAATGAAAAACTGTTTTTT. Translated: CSSSLQGLANEKLFF.

The chain has TRBV14 and TRBJ1-1, with 11 bases lining up with TRBD1. After removal of 4 bases from V and 4 bases from J, the junction contained 8 bases not matched to a gene. Germline V lookup: CDR1 SGHDN, CDR2 FVKESK. This CDR3 is built from 16 residues. CDR3: CASSLRTGGRGTEAFF. The CDR3 DNA is TGTGCCAGCAGCCTCAGGACAGGGGGCAGGGGCACTGAAGCTTTCTTT.

The chain joins TRBV5-1 to TRBJ2-5, with TRBD2 identical over 14 bases. The DNA matches TRBJ2-7 better at its end, which makes the J call doubtful. Germline V gives CDR1 SGHRS, CDR2 YFSETQ. The CDR3 consists of 17 residues. CDR3 protein: CASSYGLAGGRLHEQYF. In DNA, the CDR3 is TGCGCCAGCAGCTACGGACTAGCGGGGGGCCGTCTCCACGAGCAGTACTTC.

Only a few counts were recorded for this clone. The V call is TRBV11-3, the J call TRBJ2-7; maybe TRBD1 (6 bases). Per the germline V gene, CDR1 is SGHNT and CDR2 is YENEEA. The CDR3 is 15 residues long. Trimming took off 6 bases at V and 3 bases at J, with 18 bases between the two ends. The CDR3 sequence is CASRKLRDIIYEQYF. CDR3 nucleotide sequence: TGTGCCAGCAGGAAACTCCGGGACATAATCTACGAGCAGTACTTC.

The chain combines TRBV11-2 with TRBJ2-5; D is perhaps TRBD2 (5 bases). The J call could be wrong; TRBJ2-7 is a better fit for the DNA end. CDR3 length: 18 amino acids. CDR1 and CDR2 (germline): SGHAT, FQNNGV. The CDR3 is CASSLRIGESSSGYEQYF. CDR3 sequence (DNA): TGTGCCAGCAGCTTAAGGATAGGAGAGTCCTCATCGGGATACGAGCAGTACTTC.

This chain connects TRBV7-9 to TRBJ1-3, with D hard to call. The germline V gene has CDR1 SEHNR and CDR2 FQNEAQ (reference sequence). Trimming took 10 bases from V and 11 from J, leaving 24 bases between them. The CDR3 runs 14 residues. The CDR3 spells CANLVVEGGSAIYF. The CDR3 DNA reads as TGTGCCAACCTCGTCGTGGAGGGAGGAAGCGCCATATATTTT.

V is TRBV6-5 and J is TRBJ2-2; 7 nucleotides align to TRBD1. Germline CDR1 MNHEY, CDR2 SVGAGI. The CDR3 runs 16 residues. J gave up 5 bases and V 1 base, and 7 bases lay outside the gene matches. CDR3 nucleotides: TGTGCCAGCAGTTACTGGGCAGGGGGAGATACCGGGGAGCTGTTTTTT. It translates to CASSYWAGGDTGELFF.